This T cell receptor (beta chain) was sequenced for a study of CD8 T cells in Susac syndrome. cDNA came from approximately 0.5 to 1 ug RNA primed by random hexamers. One entry per CDR3 protein, called by TCRdb with MiXCR from the immunoSEQ multiplex PCR reads. The data contain some 160,000 distinct CDR3 sequences, under 97% of them seen just once; the ten biggest clones take up roughly 0.08%. Germline V gene sequence: CDR1 MDHEN, CDR2 SYDVKM. The CDR3 has 15 residues. The ends were cut back, 6 bases at V and 5 bases at J, with 19 bases in the middle. The sample was CD4+ T cells from PBMCs. This chain connects TRBV28 to TRBJ2-5; maybe TRBD1 (6 bases). This clonotype was sampled from a human donor with Susac syndrome. DNA for the CDR3: TGTGCCAGCAGCGAGGGACACTTCGGGATTGAGACCCAGTACTTC. This codes for CASSEGHFGIETQYF. The full variable domain, with the rest looked up from reference TRBV28 and TRBJ2-5, is DVKVTQSSRYLVKRTGEKVFLECVQDMDHENMFWYRQDPGLGLRLIYFSYDVKMKEKGDIPEGYSVSREKKERFSLILESASTNQTSMYLCASSEGHFGIETQYFGPGTRLLVL.